The 27 T cell receptor beta chains presented below share a single source sample, sequenced in a study of T-cell reconstitution after alpha-beta-depleted transplantation in children. During its preparation, the TCRbeta library received unique molecular identifiers. One entry per CDR3 protein, called by TCRdb with MiXCR from the PCR reads. The top ten hold over 12% of the sample, which has 550,000 to 600,000 distinct CDR3 sequences, around 23% seen once. The specimen was PBMCs, mostly from graft donor cells, collected 360 days after TCRalphabeta/CD19-depleted stem cell transplant. These receptors were obtained from a boy younger than two who had a stem cell transplant for acute myeloid leukemia, so the T cells may come from the graft donor.

This clonotype was observed a handful of times. The rearrangement uses TRBV15 and TRBJ2-1; 7 nucleotides match TRBD1. Germline lookup yields CDR1 LNHNV and CDR2 YYDKDF (reference sequence). V was pared by 6 bases and J by 0 bases, with 5 bases of the junction left unmatched. The CDR3 is 15 amino acids. CDR3: CATRETGSSYNEQFF. The CDR3 nucleotides are TGTGCCACCAGGGAGACAGGGAGCTCCTACAATGAGCAGTTCTTC.

The DNA of the CDR3 is TGTGCCATCAGTGGGACTCTATTGAACCGCCGTGAAGCTTTCTTT. It specifies CAISGTLLNRREAFF. The J gene is TRBJ1-1, the V gene TRBV10-3; no definite D call. CDR1 is ENHRY, CDR2 SYGVKD, per germline. Trimming took 4 bases from V and 7 from J, leaving 19 bases between them. The CDR3 contains 15 residues.

V is TRBV14 and J is TRBJ2-3, with 8 nucleotides matching TRBD2. Looked up from germline, CDR1 is SGHDN and CDR2 is FVKESK. With V trimmed by 4 bases and J by 3 bases, 12 bases remained unmatched. The CDR3 length is 17 residues. The CDR3 here is CASSPTGGGYWTDTQYF. The CDR3, as DNA: TGTGCCAGCAGCCCGACCGGGGGGGGTTACTGGACAGATACGCAGTATTTT.

This clonotype was picked up a small number of times. This chain links TRBV12-3 or TRBV12-4 with TRBJ1-1; the match to TRBD1 covers 8 bases. The CDR3 length is 17 residues. J was trimmed by 6 bases and V by 8 bases; bases with no gene match: 20. The CDR3 sequence: CASLGSGAGGLWAEAFF. CDR3 coding DNA: TGTGCCAGCTTAGGTAGCGGGGCAGGGGGCTTATGGGCTGAAGCTTTCTTT.

This clonotype was observed once. The chain combines TRBV28 with TRBJ1-1; no definite D call. Looked up from germline, CDR1 is MDHEN and CDR2 is SYDVKM. V was cut by 6 bases and J by 1 base, with 9 bases left in between. This CDR3 is 13 amino acids long. The CDR3 bases are TGTGCCAGCAGCCCCGAGGGGAACACTGAAGCTTTCTTT. Translation: CASSPEGNTEAFF.

The chain links TRBV24-1 to TRBJ2-1, with TRBD1 as a possible D gene (6 bases). This CDR3 spans 17 amino acids. Germline V gene lookup returns CDR1 KGHDR and CDR2 SFDVKD. V lost 4 bases to trimming and J lost 5 bases, with 20 bases between them. The CDR3 region has the DNA TGTGCCACCAGTGACCCAACCGGGACAAAAAACAACAATGAGCAGTTCTTC. Its protein product is CATSDPTGTKNNNEQFF.

This sequence joins TRBV20-1 and TRBJ1-2, with no clear D. This CDR3 has 11 amino acids. V gave up 0 bases and J gave up 7 bases, with 6 bases separating them. Germline values: CDR1 DFQATT, CDR2 SNEGSKA (reference sequence). CDR3 coding DNA: TGCAGTGCTAGAGAGAATCCTGGCTACACCTTC. It is translated as CSARENPGYTF.

The chain recombines TRBV28 with TRBJ1-3; 7 nucleotides line up with TRBD1. CDR1 is MDHEN and CDR2 is SYDVKM in the germline V gene. This CDR3 comprises 18 residues. The junction had 14 bases not matched to a gene; V was cut back by 3 bases and J by 3 bases. CDR3 in DNA: TGTGCCAGCAGTTTGAGGGGACAGTCCTTGCTGATTGGAAACACCATATATTTT. This sequence encodes CASSLRGQSLLIGNTIYF.

The table lists this clonotype with many counts. The chain employs TRBV13 and TRBJ2-5, with a tentative D call TRBD1 (7 bases). CDR1 and CDR2 (germline): PRHDT, FYEKMQ (reference sequence). Trimming took 6 bases from V and 1 from J, leaving 12 bases between them. CDR3 length equals 14 residues. The CDR3 is CASRRQGLQETQYF. Written as DNA, the CDR3 is TGTGCCAGCAGGAGACAGGGACTCCAAGAGACCCAGTACTTC.

This clonotype was recorded many times. The rearrangement joins TRBV6-2 or TRBV6-3 to TRBJ1-6; 7 bases match TRBD1. The CDR3 covers 14 residues. Germline loops: CDR1 MNHEY, CDR2 SVGEGT. The V gene end was trimmed by 5 bases and the J gene end by 11 bases; junction bases not matched to a gene: 9. In DNA form, the CDR3 reads TGTGCCAGCAGTCGCCCCGGACAGGCAGCACCCCTCCACTTT. Translation gives CASSRPGQAAPLHF.

The CDR3 DNA sequence: TGTGCCATCGGGCAGCCCCCGGAGACCCAGTACTTC. Protein: CAIGQPPETQYF. This chain uses TRBV10-3 with TRBJ2-5; no definite D call. Germline-derived CDR1 and CDR2 are ENHRY and SYGVKD. V was clipped by 8 bases and J by 5 bases, with 12 bases between them. The CDR3 is 12 amino acids.

The chain uses TRBV18 and TRBJ2-1; 8 bases align to TRBD1. Losses at the gene ends were 0 bases for V and 5 bases for J; bases not matched to a gene: 9. Germline lookup yields CDR1 KGHSH and CDR2 LQKENI. CDR3 length: 17 residues. This chain's CDR3 is CASSPPVPRGQNNEQFF. CDR3 DNA sequence: TGTGCCAGCTCACCACCGGTACCCAGGGGGCAGAACAATGAGCAGTTCTTC.

This clonotype was observed a handful of times. The chain joins TRBV2 to TRBJ2-7; TRBD1 agrees at 8 bases. Unmatched junction bases numbered 14, after V lost 5 bases and J lost 5 bases. The CDR3 sequence is 16 residues long. The germline gives CDR1 SNHLY, CDR2 FYNNEI. Here the CDR3 reads CASSPLRTGMYNEQYV. The CDR3 nucleotides are TGTGCCAGCAGTCCCCTCCGGACAGGGATGTACAACGAGCAGTACGTC.

This clonotype was recorded many times. V and J are TRBV5-1 and TRBJ1-1; a possible D gene is TRBD1 (5 bases). The CDR3 totals 16 residues. Per the germline V gene, CDR1 is SGHRS and CDR2 is YFSETQ. Trimming removed 1 base at V and 2 bases at J, with 15 bases between. The CDR3 DNA reads TGCGCCAGCAGCTTGACTCCGGGACGAGCCAACACTGAAGCTTTCTTT. Protein sequence: CASSLTPGRANTEAFF.

This clonotype showed up just a few times. The V gene is TRBV20-1, the J gene TRBJ2-1; no reliable D call. V gave up 0 bases and J gave up 12 bases, with 12 bases separating them. Per the germline V gene, CDR1 is DFQATT and CDR2 is SNEGSKA (reference sequence). This CDR3 spans 12 amino acids. DNA of the CDR3: TGCAGTGCTAGAGATGAGCGATCGTGGCAGTTCTTC. It is translated as CSARDERSWQFF.

This clonotype has just a few counts. This chain links TRBV5-1 with TRBJ1-2; D unclear. The CDR3 runs 15 residues. The germline V gene encodes CDR1 SGHRS and CDR2 YFSETQ. The germline V and J ends were trimmed by 2 bases and 0 bases, with 11 bases remaining between them. CDR3 sequence (DNA): TGCGCCAGCAGCTTCCGAACTCTCGCTAACTATGGCTACACCTTC. It encodes CASSFRTLANYGYTF.

This clonotype was seen more than once but under ten times. The chain uses TRBV29-1 and TRBJ1-5, with a tentative D call TRBD1 (6 bases). V lost 4 bases and J 7 bases, leaving 17 bases between the germline ends. CDR3 length: 14 residues. CDR1 is SQVTM and CDR2 is ANQGSEA in the germline V gene. CDR3 nucleotide sequence: TGCAGCGTTGTGACAGGTGTACTCGGGCAGCCCCAGCATTTT. This codes for CSVVTGVLGQPQHF. Combining the CDR3 with reference TRBV29-1 and TRBJ1-5 gives the whole variable domain SAVISQKPSRDICQRGTSLTIQCQVDSQVTMMFWYRQQPGQSLTLIATANQGSEATYESGFVIDKFPISRPNLTFSTLTVSNMSPEDSSIYLCSVVTGVLGQPQHFGDGTRLSIL.

The sample holds a few counts of this clonotype. The chain links TRBV20-1 to TRBJ2-7; the match to TRBD2 covers 8 bases. Germline V CDR1 and CDR2: DFQATT, SNEGSKA (reference sequence). The CDR3 has 14 amino acids. J gave up 1 base and V 6 bases, and 8 bases lay outside the gene matches. CDR3 amino acids: CSARRGAQSYEQYV. CDR3 in DNA: TGCAGTGCACGGCGGGGGGCGCAATCCTACGAGCAGTACGTC.

This clonotype came up many times. V and J are TRBV2 and TRBJ2-1; 7 nucleotides match TRBD2. The CDR3 covers 15 residues. After removal of 3 bases from V and 9 bases from J, the junction contained 11 bases not matched to a gene. The germline CDR1 and CDR2 sequences are SNHLY and FYNNEI. CDR3 amino acids: CASSDGGLDLGEQFF. Here the CDR3 DNA reads TGTGCCAGCAGTGATGGAGGACTAGATTTGGGTGAGCAGTTCTTC.

Only a few counts were recorded for this clonotype. The J gene is TRBJ2-2, the V gene TRBV5-1; D is perhaps TRBD1 (6 bases). Germline CDR1 reads SGHRS; CDR2 reads YFSETQ. This CDR3 is built from 14 residues. Trimming left V 4 bases short and J 2 bases short, with 9 bases between. CDR3 DNA sequence: TGCGCCAGCAGCATAGGGACAAACACCGGGGAGCTGTTTTTT. Its translation: CASSIGTNTGELFF.

As to this clonotype: A much bigger clone sits one base away, suggesting this may be a read error. The V and J genes are TRBV9 and TRBJ1-1, with D perhaps matching TRBD1 (6 bases). The V gene's germline CDR1 is SGDLS and CDR2 YYNGEE. The ends were cut back, 3 bases at V and 12 bases at J, with 15 bases in the middle. CDR3 length: 12 residues. DNA of the CDR3: TGTGCCAGCAGCGCCAGACAGGTCGGGTCTTTCTTT. Protein: CASSARQVGSFF.

About this clonotype itself: A single base separates this from a much larger clone, so it may be a read error. Given the absence of the conserved phenylalanine or tryptophan at the CDR3 end, a read error is likely. The genes are TRBV4-2 and TRBJ1-2; the D gene is possibly TRBD1 (5 bases). The CDR3 consists of 14 residues. CDR1 and CDR2 from the germline V gene are LGHNA and YNFKEQ. V shed 4 bases and J shed 3 bases, with 12 bases lying between them. The CDR3 region is CASSPPGRDYGYTS. CDR3 nucleotides: TGTGCCAGCAGCCCCCCGGGACGGGACTATGGCTACACCTCC.

This clonotype was counted only a few times. The DNA for the CDR3 is TGCAGTGCTAGTTTAGCCGGGACACCGAACACCGGGGAGCTGTTTTTT. This codes for CSASLAGTPNTGELFF. This rearrangement joins TRBV20-1 to TRBJ2-2, with a weak D call TRBD1 (6 bases). The V gene's germline CDR1 is DFQATT and CDR2 SNEGSKA (reference sequence). The V end lost 3 bases, the J end lost 0 bases, and 14 bases lay between the germline ends. The CDR3 has 16 amino acids.

This clonotype was observed a handful of times. V usage is TRBV20-1 and J usage is TRBJ2-5; TRBD2 aligns across 13 bases. CDR3 length equals 14 residues. CDR1 is DFQATT, CDR2 SNEGSKA, per germline (reference sequence). J was trimmed by 4 bases and V by 7 bases; bases with no gene match: 6. CDR3 sequence reads: CSGRLAGGRETQYF. As DNA, the CDR3 is TGCAGTGGTCGACTAGCGGGGGGAAGAGAGACCCAGTACTTC.

The chain links TRBV11-2 to TRBJ2-5; D is perhaps TRBD1 (6 bases). CDR1 is SGHAT, CDR2 FQNNGV, per germline. This CDR3 has 18 amino acids. The ends were cut back, 5 bases at V and 2 bases at J, with 24 bases in the middle. As DNA, the CDR3 is TGTGCCAGCAGCCAGCATGGGACACCCTCACAGAGTCAAGAGACCCAGTACTTC. Protein sequence: CASSQHGTPSQSQETQYF.

The gene calls are TRBV6-5 and TRBJ1-1; 8 bases align to TRBD1. The CDR3 sequence is 17 residues long. The trim removed 0 bases at V and 3 bases at J, leaving 9 bases unmatched. Germline V gene sequence: CDR1 MNHEY, CDR2 SVGAGI. CDR3 protein: CASSYSRKLGQDTEAFF. The CDR3 nucleotides are TGTGCCAGCAGTTACTCGAGAAAATTGGGACAGGACACTGAAGCTTTCTTT.

This clonotype turned up a few times. The rearrangement links TRBV20-1 to TRBJ2-1; the D gene is possibly TRBD1 (7 bases). Between the trimmed V and J ends, which lost 2 bases and 5 bases, there was a span of 28 bases. CDR1 and CDR2 from the germline V gene are DFQATT and SNEGSKA (reference sequence). This CDR3 comprises 19 residues. The CDR3 DNA reads as TGCAGTGCTAGACCAACCAGGGGGGCGGTGAGGACTATGAACAATGAGCAGTTCTTC. Amino acids: CSARPTRGAVRTMNNEQFF.